A single sample gave rise to the 13 T cell receptor beta chains below, sequenced in a study of cytomegalovirus exposure and HLA in healthy donors (TCRdb year 2017). The protocol used for the library was the immunoSEQ multiplex PCR assay. For the multiplex PCR, a mixture combining 60 forward primers for TCR Vbeta segments and 13 reverse primers for TCR Jbeta segments was used. TCRdb obtained this table from immuneACCESS and retained in-frame rearrangements with V and J assigned. These tables miss some clones; where compared with another copy, unresolved V genes account for less than half of the shortfall, and the remainder is unexplained. In this sample the table shows some 120,000 clones, around three quarters of which occur a single time. The top ten hold approximately 1.2% of the sample. The specimen sequenced was PBMCs. The receptors were sampled from a female donor in good health and CMV-seronegative.

The chain joins TRBV5-5 to TRBJ2-7; D unresolved. In germline, CDR1 is SGHKS, CDR2 YYEKEE (reference sequence). The CDR3 runs to 13 residues. V shed 0 bases and J shed 5 bases, with 9 bases lying between them. This chain's CDR3 is CASSLALFNEQYF. The DNA for the CDR3 is TGTGCCAGCAGCTTGGCGCTATTCAACGAGCAGTACTTC.

The chain joins TRBV29-1 to TRBJ1-5; no clear D. CDR3 length: 12 amino acids. With 5 bases removed from V and 1 base from J, the gap between germline ends came to 6 bases. Germline V gene lookup returns CDR1 SQVTM and CDR2 ANQGSEA. CDR3 DNA sequence: TGCAGCGTTTCGGGAAGCAATCAGCCCCAGCATTTT. Translation: CSVSGSNQPQHF.

This chain joins TRBV19 and TRBJ1-5; no reliable D call. The V gene's germline CDR1 is LNHDA and CDR2 SQIVND (reference sequence). The CDR3 is 16 residues long. Trimming stripped 3 bases from V and 0 bases from J, with 12 bases between. The CDR3 reads CASSIGSLLSNQPQHF. Here the CDR3 DNA reads TGTGCCAGTAGTATCGGGTCACTCCTTAGCAATCAGCCCCAGCATTTT.

The J gene is TRBJ2-1, the V gene TRBV4-1; TRBD1 is a possible D gene (6 bases). The CDR3 totals 17 residues. Germline V gives CDR1 MGHRA, CDR2 YSYEKL. Trimming took off 0 bases at V and 0 bases at J, with 12 bases between the two ends. In DNA form, the CDR3 reads TGCGCCAGCAGCCAAGAAAGGGACAAGAGCTCCTACAATGAGCAGTTCTTC. This sequence encodes CASSQERDKSSYNEQFF.

The chain joins TRBV30 to TRBJ1-3; 8 bases map to TRBD1. The CDR3 has 14 amino acids. J lost 8 bases, V lost 1 base, and 7 bases had no gene match. Germline-derived CDR1 and CDR2 are GTSNPN and SVGIG (reference sequence). The CDR3 DNA follows: TGTGCCTGGAGTGCAGGGGGCCCTGGGTACACCATATATTTT. The encoded protein is CAWSAGGPGYTIYF.

V usage is TRBV5-6 and J usage is TRBJ2-7; no firm D call. The CDR3 runs to 14 residues. Trimming took 2 bases from V and 1 from J, leaving 10 bases between them. Germline V lookup: CDR1 SGHDT, CDR2 YYEEEE. CDR3 region: CASSFTGGSYEQYF. The CDR3 DNA reads as TGTGCCAGCAGCTTTACGGGTGGGTCCTACGAGCAGTACTTC.

The gene calls are TRBV30 and TRBJ2-1, with TRBD1 matching over 8 bases. This CDR3 region has 14 residues. The J segment lost 1 base and the V segment lost 3 bases, leaving 2 bases of the junction unmatched. The V gene's germline CDR1 is GTSNPN and CDR2 SVGIG (reference sequence). CDR3 region: CAWRTGVSYNEQFF. CDR3 DNA: TGTGCCTGGAGGACAGGGGTGTCCTACAATGAGCAGTTCTTC.

The rearrangement joins TRBV7-7 to TRBJ2-5; D is possibly TRBD2 (5 bases). The CDR3 extends over 15 amino acids. CDR1 is SSHAT, CDR2 FNYEAQ, per germline (reference sequence). Trimming took 5 bases from V and 3 from J, leaving 16 bases between them. In DNA, the CDR3 is TGTGCCAGCAGCCGAATAAGTGGACTCAAAGAGACCCAGTACTTC. Residues: CASSRISGLKETQYF.

The V and J genes are TRBV4-1 and TRBJ2-5; 12 bases fit TRBD2. Germline CDR1 and CDR2: MGHRA and YSYEKL. Trimming at V came to 2 bases and at J to 2 bases, leaving 6 bases not matched to a gene. The CDR3 length is 17 residues. The CDR3 DNA reads as TGCGCCAGCAGCCAATCGACTAGCGGGGGCATACAAGAGACCCAGTACTTC. This sequence encodes CASSQSTSGGIQETQYF.

J is TRBJ1-1 and V is TRBV7-9, with 9 bases matching TRBD1. The length of the CDR3 is 16 residues. With 4 bases clipped from V and 4 bases from J, the junction kept 10 bases outside the gene matches. The germline gives CDR1 SEHNR, CDR2 FQNEAQ (reference sequence). The CDR3 region has the DNA TGTGCCAGCAGCTCCCCGGGACAGACAGGGGGCACTGAAGCTTTCTTT. Translating gives CASSSPGQTGGTEAFF.

The chain employs TRBV11-2 and TRBJ2-6, with 7 positions matching TRBD2. There are 18 residues in the CDR3. Germline CDR1 SGHAT, CDR2 FQNNGV. The V segment lost 3 bases and the J segment 0 bases; nucleotides outside the gene matches: 8. The CDR3 protein is CASSFSGSPSSGANVLTF. CDR3 DNA: TGTGCCAGCAGCTTTAGCGGGTCTCCAAGCTCTGGGGCCAACGTCCTGACTTTC.

A few counts support this clone. This rearrangement joins TRBV25-1 to TRBJ1-2; TRBD1 agrees at 7 bases. Germline assignment: CDR1 MGHDK and CDR2 SYGVNS. There are 14 residues in the CDR3. The trim removed 1 base at V and 4 bases at J, leaving 3 bases unmatched. The CDR3 bases are TGTGCCAGCAGTGAATTGGACAGGCTCTATGGCTACACCTTC. This codes for CASSELDRLYGYTF.

This clone was recorded once. The chain has TRBV30 and TRBJ2-1; a possible D gene is TRBD1 (6 bases). V was trimmed by 4 bases and J by 2 bases, leaving 12 bases between them. The CDR3 spans 14 residues. Germline V lookup: CDR1 GTSNPN, CDR2 SVGIG (reference sequence). CDR3 nucleotide sequence: TGTGCCTGGAACCGGGACAAGGCCTACAATGAGCAGTTCTTC. Translation gives CAWNRDKAYNEQFF.